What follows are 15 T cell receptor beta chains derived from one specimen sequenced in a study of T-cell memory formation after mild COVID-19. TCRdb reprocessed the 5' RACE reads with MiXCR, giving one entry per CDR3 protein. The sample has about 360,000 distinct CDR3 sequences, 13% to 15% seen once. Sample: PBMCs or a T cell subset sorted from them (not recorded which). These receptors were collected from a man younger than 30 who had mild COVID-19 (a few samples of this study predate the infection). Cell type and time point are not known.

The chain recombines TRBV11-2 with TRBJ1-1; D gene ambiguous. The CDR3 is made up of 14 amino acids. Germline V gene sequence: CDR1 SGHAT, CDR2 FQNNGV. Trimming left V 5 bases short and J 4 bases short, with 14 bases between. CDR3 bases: TGTGCCAGCAGCCCAGAGGGCGGGCGCACTGAAGCTTTCTTT. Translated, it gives CASSPEGGRTEAFF. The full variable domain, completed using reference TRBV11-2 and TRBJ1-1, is EAGVAQSPRYKIIEKRQSVAFWCNPISGHATLYWYQQILGQGPKLLIQFQNNGVVDDSQLPKDRFSAERLKGVDSTLKIQPAKLEDSAVYLCASSPEGGRTEAFFGQGTRLTVV.

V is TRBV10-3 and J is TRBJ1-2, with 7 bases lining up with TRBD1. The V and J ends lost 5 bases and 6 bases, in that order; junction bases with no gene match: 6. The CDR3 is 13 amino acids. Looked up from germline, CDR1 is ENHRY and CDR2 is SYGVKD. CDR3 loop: CAISPQQGNGYTF. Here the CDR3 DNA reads TGTGCCATCAGTCCTCAACAGGGGAATGGCTACACCTTC.

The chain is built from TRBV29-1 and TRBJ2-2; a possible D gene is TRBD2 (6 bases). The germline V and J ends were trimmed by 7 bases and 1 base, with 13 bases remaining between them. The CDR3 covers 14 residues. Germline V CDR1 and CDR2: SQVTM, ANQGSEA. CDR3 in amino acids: CSAYGTQNTGELFF. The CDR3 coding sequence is TGCAGCGCCTACGGGACTCAGAACACCGGGGAGCTGTTTTTT.

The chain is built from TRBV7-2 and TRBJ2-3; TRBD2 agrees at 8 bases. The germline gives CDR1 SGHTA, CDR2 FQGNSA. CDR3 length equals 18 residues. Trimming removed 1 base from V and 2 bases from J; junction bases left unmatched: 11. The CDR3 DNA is TGTGCCAGCAGCTTAGTGGTGGCGGGGGGCACGGTCACAGATACGCAGTATTTT. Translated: CASSLVVAGGTVTDTQYF.

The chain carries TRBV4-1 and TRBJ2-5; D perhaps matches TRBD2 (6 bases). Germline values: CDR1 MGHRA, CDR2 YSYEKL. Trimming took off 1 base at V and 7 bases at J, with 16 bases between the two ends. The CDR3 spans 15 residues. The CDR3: CASSQAAQSGVTQYF. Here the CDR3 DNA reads TGCGCCAGCAGCCAAGCCGCACAATCGGGGGTGACCCAGTACTTC.

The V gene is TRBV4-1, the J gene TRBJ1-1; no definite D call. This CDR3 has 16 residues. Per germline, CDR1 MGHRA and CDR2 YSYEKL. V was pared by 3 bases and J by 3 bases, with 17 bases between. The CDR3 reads CASSQRPGGVHTEAFF. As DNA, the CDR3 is TGCGCCAGCAGCCAGAGACCCGGCGGGGTCCACACTGAAGCTTTCTTT.

Here the CDR3 reads CSARRTANILMNTEAFF. The CDR3, as DNA: TGCAGTGCTAGAAGGACAGCCAATATCCTTATGAACACTGAAGCTTTCTTT. The chain has TRBV20-1 and TRBJ1-1; D might be TRBD1 (6 bases). This CDR3 contains 17 residues. Germline CDR1 is DFQATT and CDR2 is SNEGSKA (reference sequence). V lost 2 bases, J lost 0 bases, and 19 bases lay in between.

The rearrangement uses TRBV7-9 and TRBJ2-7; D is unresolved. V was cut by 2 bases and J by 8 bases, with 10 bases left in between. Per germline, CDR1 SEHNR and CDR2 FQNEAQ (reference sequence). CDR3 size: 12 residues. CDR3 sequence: CASSLSASQQYF. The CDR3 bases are TGTGCCAGCAGCTTAAGCGCGTCGCAGCAGTACTTC.

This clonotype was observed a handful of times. CDR3 bases: TGTGCCACCAAGGGGTCGGACTGGGGGGCGGGTGAGCAGTTCTTC. It encodes CATKGSDWGAGEQFF. This rearrangement joins TRBV6-1 to TRBJ2-1; D is tentatively TRBD1 or TRBD2 (6 bases each). Deletions cut 10 bases from V and 9 bases from J, with 25 bases between. The CDR3 contains 15 residues. CDR1 and CDR2 (germline): MNHNS, SASEGT.

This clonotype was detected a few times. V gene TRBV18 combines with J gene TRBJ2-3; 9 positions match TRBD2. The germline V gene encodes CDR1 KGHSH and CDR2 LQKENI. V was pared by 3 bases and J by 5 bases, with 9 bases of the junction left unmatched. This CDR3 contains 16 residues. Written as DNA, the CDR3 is TGTGCCAGCTCACCCATAGTAGCGGGGGCAGGAGATACGCAGTATTTT. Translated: CASSPIVAGAGDTQYF. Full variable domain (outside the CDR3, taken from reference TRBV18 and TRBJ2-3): NAGVMQNPRHLVRRRGQEARLRCSPMKGHSHVYWYRQLPEEGLKFMVYLQKENIIDESGMPKERFSAEFPKEGPSILRIQQVVRGDSAAYFCASSPIVAGAGDTQYFGPGTRLTVL.

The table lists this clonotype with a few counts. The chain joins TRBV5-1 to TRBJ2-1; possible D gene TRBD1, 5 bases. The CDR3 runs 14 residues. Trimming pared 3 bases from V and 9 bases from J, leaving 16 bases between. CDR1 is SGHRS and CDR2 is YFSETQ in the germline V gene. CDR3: CASSSRGFGSEQFF. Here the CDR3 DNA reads TGCGCCAGCAGCTCAAGGGGCTTCGGTAGTGAGCAGTTCTTC.

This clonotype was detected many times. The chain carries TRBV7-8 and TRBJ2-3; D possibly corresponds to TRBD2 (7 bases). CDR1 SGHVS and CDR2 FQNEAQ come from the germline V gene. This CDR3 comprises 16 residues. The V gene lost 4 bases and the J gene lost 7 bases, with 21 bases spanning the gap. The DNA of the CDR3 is TGTGCCAGCAGCTCCTTTGGGGGAGGGGGAGCAAATACGCAGTATTTT. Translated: CASSSFGGGGANTQYF.

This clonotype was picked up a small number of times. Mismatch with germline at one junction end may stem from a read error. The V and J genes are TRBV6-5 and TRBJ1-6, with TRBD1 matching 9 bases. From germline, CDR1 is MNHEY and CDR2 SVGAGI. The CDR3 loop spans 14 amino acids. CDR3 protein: CASSNSGQGSPLHF. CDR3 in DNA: TGTGCCAGCAGTAACTCGGGACAGGGTTCACCCCTCCACTTT.

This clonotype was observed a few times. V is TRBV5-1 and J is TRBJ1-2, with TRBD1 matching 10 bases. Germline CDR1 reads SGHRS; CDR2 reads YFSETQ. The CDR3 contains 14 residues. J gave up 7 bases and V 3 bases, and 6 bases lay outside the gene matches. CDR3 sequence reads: CASSSLTGGTGYTF. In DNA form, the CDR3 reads TGCGCCAGCAGCTCCTTGACAGGGGGCACTGGCTACACCTTC. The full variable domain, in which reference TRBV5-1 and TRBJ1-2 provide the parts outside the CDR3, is KAGVTQTPRYLIKTRGQQVTLSCSPISGHRSVSWYQQTPGQGLQFLFEYFSETQRNKGNFPGRFSGRQFSNSRSEMNVSTLELGDSALYLCASSSLTGGTGYTFGSGTRLTVV.

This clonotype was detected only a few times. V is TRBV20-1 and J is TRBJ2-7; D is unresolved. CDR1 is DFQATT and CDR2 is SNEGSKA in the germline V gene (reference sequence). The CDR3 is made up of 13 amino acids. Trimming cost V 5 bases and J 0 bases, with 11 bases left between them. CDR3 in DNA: TGCAGTGCTCGGAGTCCTAGCTCCTACGAGCAGTACTTC. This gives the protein CSARSPSSYEQYF.